This is a list of T cell receptor beta chains from one sample in a study of blood T cell repertoires in COVID-19. Assay: immunoSEQ multiplex PCR; the TCRdb copy retains only in-frame clones and omits some. The table shows about 260,000 clones, with 85% to 90% occurring only once. Material for sequencing was peripheral blood. The source is a woman between 35 and 50 years old with acute or convalescent COVID-19. Each CDR3 is given with its conserved first and last residue. D genes are given only for firm matches. Where a row states a size, it is once, few, many or the class of an expanded clone; other rows omit it.

v_call	clone_size	d_call	j_call	cdr3_aa	cdr3_nt
TRBV3-1/TRBV3-2	-	-	TRBJ1-3	CASSQGGPGNTIYF	TGTGCCAGCAGCCAAGGGGGCCCAGGAAACACCATATATTTT
TRBV12-3/TRBV12-4	-	-	TRBJ2-5	CASSNLPADPQYF	TGTGCCAGCAGTAACCTCCCGGCGGATCCCCAGTACTTC
TRBV7-9	few	TRBD1	TRBJ1-1	CASSRGDRIMNTEAFF	TGTGCCAGCAGCAGGGGGGACAGGATCATGAACACTGAAGCTTTCTTT
TRBV24-1	once	-	TRBJ2-2	CATSDPRDIANTGELFF	TGTGCCACCAGTGACCCCCGGGACATCGCGAACACCGGGGAGCTGTTTTTT
TRBV4-1	-	-	TRBJ1-1	CASSSGDENTEAFF	TGCGCCAGCAGCAGCGGGGATGAGAACACTGAAGCTTTCTTT
TRBV2	once	-	TRBJ1-2	CASRARGLNGYTF	TGTGCCAGCAGGGCGAGGGGGTTGAATGGCTACACCTTC
TRBV4-1	-	-	TRBJ2-1	CASSQPTVGVGHNEQFF	TGCGCCAGCAGCCAGCCGACGGTCGGGGTGGGCCACAATGAGCAGTTCTTC
TRBV5-6	-	-	TRBJ1-2	CASSLGRLGYGYTF	TGTGCCAGCAGCTTGGGGAGGTTGGGCTATGGCTACACCTTC
TRBV5-1	-	TRBD2	TRBJ2-3	CASSAGLAGAMGTDTQYF	TGCGCCAGCAGCGCCGGACTAGCGGGAGCCATGGGCACAGATACGCAGTATTTT
TRBV30	-	-	TRBJ1-1	CAWSWRTLGGEAFF	TGTGCCTGGAGTTGGAGGACGTTAGGAGGGGAAGCTTTCTTT
TRBV9	-	TRBD1	TRBJ1-1	CASSVGGQGLEAFF	TGTGCCAGCAGCGTAGGGGGACAGGGGTTGGAAGCTTTCTTT
TRBV11-2	-	-	TRBJ2-1	CASSSLQGWSEQFF	TGTGCCAGCAGCTCCCTCCAGGGGTGGAGTGAGCAGTTCTTC
TRBV6-5	few	TRBD1	TRBJ1-6	CASSPAQGANSPLHF	TGTGCCAGCAGTCCCGCACAGGGGGCAAATTCACCCCTCCACTTT
TRBV30	-	-	TRBJ1-1	CAWRKQQNTEAFF	TGTGCCTGGAGGAAACAGCAGAACACTGAAGCTTTCTTT
TRBV3-1/TRBV3-2	-	-	TRBJ2-1	CASSQDMGGGRNEQFF	TGTGCCAGCAGCCAAGACATGGGGGGGGGCCGAAATGAGCAGTTCTTC
TRBV9	-	TRBD1	TRBJ2-2	CASSQGQGTGELFF	TGTGCCAGCAGCCAAGGACAGGGCACCGGGGAGCTGTTTTTT
TRBV2	-	-	TRBJ2-1	CASSAIREYNEQFF	TGTGCCAGCAGTGCAATCCGGGAATACAATGAGCAGTTCTTC
TRBV5-6	-	TRBD1	TRBJ1-6	CASSLAGQGDSSPLHF	TGTGCCAGCAGCTTGGCGGGACAGGGGGATAGTTCACCCCTCCACTTT
TRBV29-1	-	-	TRBJ1-1	CSVGGLNTEAFF	TGCAGCGTTGGAGGCCTGAACACTGAAGCTTTCTTT
TRBV9	-	TRBD1	TRBJ1-4	CASSVATGPSSEKLFF	TGTGCCAGCAGCGTAGCGACAGGGCCTTCCTCCGAAAAACTGTTTTTT
TRBV28	-	-	TRBJ2-2	CASKTGTLNTGELFF	TGTGCCAGCAAAACCGGGACACTGAACACCGGGGAGCTGTTTTTT
TRBV28	once	-	TRBJ2-2	CASSLMGGGPTGELFF	TGTGCCAGCAGTTTAATGGGCGGGGGCCCCACCGGGGAGCTGTTTTTT
TRBV11-1	-	-	TRBJ1-1	CASSLGGFNTEAFF	TGTGCCAGCAGCTTAGGGGGCTTTAACACTGAAGCTTTCTTT
TRBV19	-	TRBD2	TRBJ2-5	CASRKRGEETQYF	TGTGCCAGCAGAAAGCGGGGGGAAGAGACCCAGTACTTC
TRBV5-1	-	TRBD1	TRBJ1-4	CASSLEGTGNEKLFF	TGCGCCAGCAGCTTGGAAGGGACAGGGAATGAAAAACTGTTTTTT
TRBV19	-	TRBD1	TRBJ1-1	CASSDEPGQAEEAFF	TGTGCCAGTAGCGATGAGCCAGGACAGGCTGAAGAAGCTTTCTTT
TRBV29-1	-	TRBD1	TRBJ1-4	CSVQGQSSTNEKLFF	TGCAGCGTCCAGGGACAGTCCTCAACTAATGAAAAACTGTTTTTT
TRBV4-1	-	-	TRBJ1-5	CASSLILVQPQHF	TGCGCCAGCAGCCTAATACTCGTCCAGCCCCAGCATTTT
TRBV4-1	-	-	TRBJ1-2	CASSQEPYNGYTF	TGCGCCAGCAGCCAAGAACCGTACAATGGCTACACCTTC
TRBV18	-	TRBD1	TRBJ1-2	CASSPPGQGGYGYTF	TGTGCCAGCTCACCGCCCGGACAGGGAGGCTATGGCTACACCTTC
TRBV4-1	-	TRBD1	TRBJ1-5	CASSPRGKRRGANQPQHF	TGCGCCAGCAGCCCACGTGGGAAGCGCAGGGGGGCCAATCAGCCCCAGCATTTT
TRBV30	-	TRBD2	TRBJ2-3	CAWSVGLRGDTDTQYF	TGTGCCTGGAGTGTAGGATTACGGGGGGACACAGATACGCAGTATTTT
TRBV2	-	-	TRBJ1-2	CASSDRYPHYGYTF	TGTGCCAGCAGTGACCGGTACCCTCACTATGGCTACACCTTC
TRBV18	-	TRBD1	TRBJ1-1	CASSPSGTGVGAFF	TGTGCCAGCTCACCTAGCGGGACAGGGGTTGGAGCTTTCTTT
TRBV11-2	-	-	TRBJ1-2	CASSSNSAHLRYGYTF	TGTGCCAGCAGCTCCAACTCTGCTCATCTGCGCTATGGCTACACCTTC
TRBV2	-	-	TRBJ2-3	CASSAGQYSTDTQYF	TGTGCCAGCAGCGCCGGACAGTACAGCACAGATACGCAGTATTTT
TRBV19	-	-	TRBJ1-2	CASSQGGGNYGYTF	TGTGCCAGTAGTCAAGGGGGGGGTAACTATGGCTACACCTTC
TRBV9	-	TRBD2	TRBJ2-3	CASSSSGGVLSTDTQYF	TGTGCCAGCAGCTCGAGCGGGGGGGTGCTAAGCACAGATACGCAGTATTTT
TRBV7-2	-	TRBD1	TRBJ2-5	CASSLVRGPGETQYF	TGTGCCAGCAGCTTAGTAAGGGGGCCGGGAGAGACCCAGTACTTC
TRBV2	once	-	TRBJ2-4	CASTSLMSIQYF	TGTGCCAGCACCTCCCTCATGAGCATTCAGTACTTC
TRBV4-1	once	-	TRBJ2-1	CASSLSAINGDEQFF	TGCGCCAGCAGCCTCAGCGCTATCAACGGCGATGAGCAGTTCTTC
TRBV7-9	-	-	TRBJ1-2	CASSFPYRANYGYTF	TGTGCCAGCAGCTTCCCTTACAGGGCCAACTATGGCTACACCTTC
TRBV30	-	TRBD1	TRBJ1-5	CAWATGSNQPQHF	TGTGCCTGGGCGACAGGGAGCAATCAGCCCCAGCATTTT
TRBV7-6	-	TRBD2	TRBJ2-3	CASRRTSGSTDTQYF	TGTGCCAGCAGACGGACTAGCGGTAGCACAGATACGCAGTATTTT
TRBV18	-	TRBD1	TRBJ1-5	CASSAGTGGFNQPQHF	TGTGCCAGCTCAGCCGGGACAGGGGGTTTCAATCAGCCCCAGCATTTT
TRBV6-6	-	-	TRBJ1-1	CASWVEGLNTEAFF	TGTGCCAGCTGGGTAGAGGGTTTGAACACTGAAGCTTTCTTT
TRBV20-1	-	-	TRBJ1-1	CSARPDTEAFF	TGCAGTGCTAGGCCAGACACTGAAGCTTTCTTT
TRBV4-1	-	-	TRBJ2-1	CASSTLGLQHEQFF	TGCGCCAGCAGCACCCTAGGACTCCAGCATGAGCAGTTCTTC
TRBV9	-	TRBD1	TRBJ1-2	CASRRDDREVTF	TGTGCCAGCAGGAGGGATGACAGGGAGGTAACCTTC
TRBV6-5	-	-	TRBJ2-2	CASVSVTGELFF	TGTGCCAGCGTTTCAGTTACCGGGGAGCTGTTTTTT
TRBV19	-	-	TRBJ1-1	CASSISRAEAFF	TGTGCCAGTAGTATCAGTCGGGCTGAAGCTTTCTTT
TRBV19	-	TRBD1	TRBJ2-1	CASSRGTGTISSSYNEQFF	TGTGCCAGTAGTCGCGGGACAGGGACGATCTCGAGCTCCTACAATGAGCAGTTCTTC
TRBV27	-	TRBD1	TRBJ2-3	CASSLLGQGENTQYF	TGTGCCAGCAGTTTATTGGGACAGGGGGAGAATACGCAGTATTTT
TRBV18	-	-	TRBJ1-2	CASSPLGGANFYGYTF	TGTGCCAGCTCACCGCTCGGAGGGGCGAATTTCTATGGCTACACCTTC
TRBV15	-	TRBD1	TRBJ1-5	CATSSSPGTAENSNQPQHF	TGTGCCACCAGCAGTAGCCCCGGGACAGCTGAGAATAGCAATCAGCCCCAGCATTTT
TRBV3-1/TRBV3-2	-	-	TRBJ1-2	CASSQVLRGGKDYTF	TGTGCCAGCAGCCAAGTGCTGAGGGGGGGAAAGGACTACACCTTC
TRBV29-1	-	-	TRBJ1-1	CSAKTVNTEAFF	TGCAGCGCTAAGACAGTGAACACTGAAGCTTTCTTT
TRBV1	-	-	TRBJ2-4	CTSRGSVRGRQYF	TGCACCAGCAGGGGCTCTGTACGGGGTAGGCAGTACTTC